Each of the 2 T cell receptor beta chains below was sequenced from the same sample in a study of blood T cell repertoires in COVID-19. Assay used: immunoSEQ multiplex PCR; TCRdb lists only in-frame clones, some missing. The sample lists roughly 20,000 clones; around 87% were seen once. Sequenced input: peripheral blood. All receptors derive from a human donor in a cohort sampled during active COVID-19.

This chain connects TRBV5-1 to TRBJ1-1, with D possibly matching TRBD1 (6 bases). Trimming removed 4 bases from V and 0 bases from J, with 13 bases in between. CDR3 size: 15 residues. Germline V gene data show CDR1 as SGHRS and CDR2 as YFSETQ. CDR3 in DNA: TGCGCCAGCAGCCCGGACAGACCTATGAACACTGAAGCTTTCTTT. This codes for CASSPDRPMNTEAFF.

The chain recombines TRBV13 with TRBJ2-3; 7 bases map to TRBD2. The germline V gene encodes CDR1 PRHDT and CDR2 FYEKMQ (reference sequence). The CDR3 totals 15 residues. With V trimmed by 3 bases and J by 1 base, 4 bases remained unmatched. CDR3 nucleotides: TGTGCCAGCAGCTTCCCTAGCGGACGCACAGATACGCAGTATTTT. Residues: CASSFPSGRTDTQYF.